This T cell receptor (beta chain) was observed in a study of cytomegalovirus exposure and HLA in healthy donors. General study points: Reports described diagnosis of cytomegalovirus status by the classifier as highly specific and sensitive.

Comments on this clone: Its antigen is as yet unknown.

CDR3 length: 13 residues. Researchers ran the PCR with 60 Vbeta and 13 Jbeta primers. Profiled with immunoSEQ multiplex PCR; TCRdb holds only in-frame clones, not every one. The repertoire has some 170,000 clones, around 79% of them found once; the top ten carry just under 6.5%. The receptor's source is a man in his forties in good health and CMV-seropositive. The rearrangement uses TRBV21-1 and TRBJ2-2; no check of the table's D call, TRBD1, against the DNA was made. TRBV21-1 is described as a pseudogene. Sequences were obtained from PBMCs. In nucleotides, the CDR3 is TGTGCCACCAGGACAGGGAACACCGGGGAGCTGTTTTTT. Translating gives CATRTGNTGELFF.